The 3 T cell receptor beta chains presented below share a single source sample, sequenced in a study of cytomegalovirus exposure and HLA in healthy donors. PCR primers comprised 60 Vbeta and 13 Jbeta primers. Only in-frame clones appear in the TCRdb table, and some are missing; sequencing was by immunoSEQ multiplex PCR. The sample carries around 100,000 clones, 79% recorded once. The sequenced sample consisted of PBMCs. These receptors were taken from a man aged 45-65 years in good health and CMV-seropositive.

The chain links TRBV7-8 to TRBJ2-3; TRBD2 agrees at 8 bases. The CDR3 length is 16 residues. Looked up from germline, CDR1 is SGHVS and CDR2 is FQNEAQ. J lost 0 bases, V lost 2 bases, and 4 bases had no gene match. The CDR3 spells CASSLRLAQSTDTQYF. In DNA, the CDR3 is TGTGCCAGCAGCTTACGACTAGCGCAAAGCACAGATACGCAGTATTTT.

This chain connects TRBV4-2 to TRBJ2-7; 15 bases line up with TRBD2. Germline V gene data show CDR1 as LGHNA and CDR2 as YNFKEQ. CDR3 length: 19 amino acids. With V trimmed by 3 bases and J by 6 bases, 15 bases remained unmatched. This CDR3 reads CASSQRGLGLAGGPGEQYF. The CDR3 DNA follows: TGTGCCAGCAGCCAGCGGGGACTCGGACTAGCGGGAGGGCCGGGCGAGCAGTACTTC.

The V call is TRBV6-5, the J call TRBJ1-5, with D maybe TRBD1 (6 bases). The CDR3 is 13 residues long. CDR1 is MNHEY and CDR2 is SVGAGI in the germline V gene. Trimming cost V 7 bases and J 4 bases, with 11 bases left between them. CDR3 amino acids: CASTTGQNQPQHF. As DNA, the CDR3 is TGTGCCAGCACTACGGGACAAAATCAGCCCCAGCATTTT.